The sequence of this T cell receptor (beta chain) was determined in a study of CD8+CD57+ T cells in acquired aplastic anemia. In patients chosen for sequencing, flow cytometry had shown CD8+CD57+ cell expansion. TCR beta VDJ combinations and CDR3 sequences were profiled from genomic DNA. TCRdb passed the reads through MiXCR, listing each CDR3 protein once. The sample lists fewer than 85,000 distinct CDR3 sequences; about 70% were seen once. V shed 1 base, J shed 5 bases, and the junction held 13 bases outside the gene matches. The length of the CDR3 is 17 residues. Germline V CDR1 and CDR2: LNHNV, YYDKDF (reference sequence).

The sequence was obtained from a human donor with aplastic anemia. V usage is TRBV15 and J usage is TRBJ2-5; TRBD2 matches 7 bases. Sample: sorted CD4+, CD8+, or CD8+CD57+ T cells (not recorded which) from PBMCs. The DNA of the CDR3 is TGTGCCACCAGCAGAGTGGCGGGGGTTGGTATAGGGGAGACCCAGTACTTC. This translates into CATSRVAGVGIGETQYF.